This is a list of T cell receptor beta chains from one sample in a study of blood T cell repertoires in COVID-19. Sequencing was performed with immunoSEQ multiplex PCR; in TCRdb, only in-frame clones are kept and a portion is missing. This table holds around 300,000 clones, around 85% found once. The specimen sequenced was PBMCs or T cells enriched from blood (not recorded which). These receptors originate from a woman aged 40 to 49 who had recovered from COVID-19. Both conserved end residues are part of each CDR3. The order of the fields is J gene, V gene, clone size, D gene, CDR3 protein, CDR3 DNA. A D gene is named only where the DNA matches it firmly. Clone sizes are given selectively: once, few, many, or a class where the clone is expanded.

J gene: TRBJ2-5; V gene: TRBV18; clone size: once; D gene: NA; CDR3 protein: CASSPEETQYF; CDR3 DNA: TGTGCCAGCTCGCCGGAAGAGACCCAGTACTTC
J gene: TRBJ2-1; V gene: TRBV7-2; clone size: few; D gene: TRBD1; CDR3 protein: CASSLKGDSEQFF; CDR3 DNA: TGTGCCAGCAGCTTAAAGGGGGACAGTGAGCAGTTCTTC
J gene: TRBJ2-1; V gene: TRBV7-9; clone size: NA; D gene: TRBD2; CDR3 protein: CASREPGLASRNEQFF; CDR3 DNA: TGTGCCAGCAGGGAACCGGGACTAGCCAGCAGGAATGAGCAGTTCTTC
J gene: TRBJ2-1; V gene: TRBV3-1/TRBV3-2; clone size: NA; D gene: TRBD2; CDR3 protein: CASSPGLARPQFF; CDR3 DNA: TGTGCCAGCAGCCCTGGACTAGCCCGTCCGCAATTCTTC
J gene: TRBJ2-1; V gene: TRBV5-4; clone size: NA; D gene: TRBD2; CDR3 protein: CASSLDSGTNEQFF; CDR3 DNA: TGTGCCAGCAGCTTAGATAGCGGGACCAATGAGCAGTTCTTC
J gene: TRBJ2-1; V gene: TRBV5-4; clone size: NA; D gene: NA; CDR3 protein: CASSLFGPTNNEQFF; CDR3 DNA: TGTGCCAGCAGCTTATTTGGGCCAACAAACAATGAGCAGTTCTTC
J gene: TRBJ1-1; V gene: TRBV6-1; clone size: NA; D gene: NA; CDR3 protein: CASSEFVDTEAFF; CDR3 DNA: TGTGCCAGCAGTGAATTTGTCGACACTGAAGCTTTCTTT
J gene: TRBJ1-3; V gene: TRBV6-5; clone size: NA; D gene: NA; CDR3 protein: CASSYRLGRGTIYF; CDR3 DNA: TGTGCCAGCAGTTATAGACTGGGGCGAGGCACCATATATTTT
J gene: TRBJ2-7; V gene: TRBV7-2; clone size: NA; D gene: TRBD1; CDR3 protein: CASSAQKGGFLYEQYF; CDR3 DNA: TGTGCCAGCAGCGCCCAAAAAGGGGGCTTCCTCTACGAGCAGTACTTC
J gene: TRBJ1-2; V gene: TRBV6-5; clone size: NA; D gene: TRBD1; CDR3 protein: CASSSRQGVGYTF; CDR3 DNA: TGTGCCAGCAGTTCCCGACAGGGTGTAGGGTACACCTTC
J gene: TRBJ2-7; V gene: TRBV5-4; clone size: NA; D gene: TRBD2; CDR3 protein: CASSLGGLAASGQYF; CDR3 DNA: TGTGCCAGCAGCTTGGGGGGACTAGCGGCATCAGGGCAGTACTTC
J gene: TRBJ1-6; V gene: TRBV28; clone size: NA; D gene: NA; CDR3 protein: CASRIQPNNSPLHF; CDR3 DNA: TGTGCCAGCAGAATACAGCCGAATAATTCACCCCTCCACTTT
J gene: TRBJ1-2; V gene: TRBV7-9; clone size: once; D gene: TRBD1; CDR3 protein: CASSPQGAKYGYTF; CDR3 DNA: TGTGCCAGCAGCCCCCAGGGGGCTAAATATGGCTACACCTTC
J gene: TRBJ1-3; V gene: TRBV28; clone size: NA; D gene: NA; CDR3 protein: CASSPQGSTAGTIYF; CDR3 DNA: TGTGCCAGCAGTCCACAGGGATCCACGGCCGGGACCATATATTTT
J gene: TRBJ2-3; V gene: TRBV5-1; clone size: NA; D gene: TRBD2; CDR3 protein: CASSSSGTRIDTQYF; CDR3 DNA: TGCGCCAGCAGCTCCTCCGGGACTAGGATAGATACGCAGTATTTT
J gene: TRBJ1-2; V gene: TRBV5-1; clone size: NA; D gene: NA; CDR3 protein: CASSFSDTRYGYTF; CDR3 DNA: TGCGCCAGCAGCTTCTCGGACACCCGATATGGCTACACCTTC
J gene: TRBJ2-1; V gene: TRBV10-2; clone size: once; D gene: TRBD2; CDR3 protein: CASSVLAGGGEQFF; CDR3 DNA: TGCGCCAGCAGTGTACTAGCGGGAGGGGGAGAGCAGTTCTTC
J gene: TRBJ1-2; V gene: TRBV9; clone size: NA; D gene: TRBD1; CDR3 protein: CASSVVQFGTAYTDYGYTF; CDR3 DNA: TGTGCCAGCAGCGTAGTGCAATTCGGGACAGCTTATACGGACTATGGCTACACCTTC
J gene: TRBJ2-1; V gene: TRBV7-2; clone size: NA; D gene: NA; CDR3 protein: CASSLQRGEQFF; CDR3 DNA: TGTGCCAGCAGTTTGCAAAGGGGTGAGCAGTTCTTC
J gene: TRBJ1-1; V gene: TRBV12-1; clone size: NA; D gene: NA; CDR3 protein: CASSFFARGDTEAFF; CDR3 DNA: TGTGCCAGCAGCTTTTTCGCCAGGGGAGACACTGAAGCTTTCTTT
J gene: TRBJ2-2; V gene: TRBV20-1; clone size: NA; D gene: NA; CDR3 protein: CSASSDSSFTGELFF; CDR3 DNA: TGCAGTGCTAGTTCCGACAGTAGCTTCACCGGGGAGCTGTTTTTT
J gene: TRBJ2-2; V gene: TRBV19; clone size: NA; D gene: NA; CDR3 protein: CASRKNSGGRTGELFF; CDR3 DNA: TGTGCCAGTAGAAAGAACTCCGGGGGTCGCACCGGGGAGCTGTTTTTT
J gene: TRBJ2-7; V gene: TRBV5-1; clone size: NA; D gene: NA; CDR3 protein: CASSPGERAPYEQYF; CDR3 DNA: TGCGCCAGCAGCCCGGGGGAGCGGGCGCCCTACGAGCAGTACTTC
J gene: TRBJ2-2; V gene: TRBV24-1; clone size: NA; D gene: TRBD1; CDR3 protein: CATSDFPRGTGELFF; CDR3 DNA: TGTGCCACCAGTGATTTCCCCAGGGGGACCGGGGAGCTGTTTTTT